The next 27 T cell receptor beta chains were all read from a single sample in a study of blood T cell repertoires in COVID-19. Clones were read by immunoSEQ multiplex PCR, and TCRdb kept only the in-frame ones, dropping some. The sample contains under 200,000 clones, 85% to 90% of which appear only once. Sequencing was done on a sample of peripheral blood. The source of these receptors is a man aged 35 to 55 with active or convalescent COVID-19.

CDR3 amino acids: CASAWQQETQYF. CDR3 DNA: TGTGCCAGCGCATGGCAGCAAGAGACCCAGTACTTC. The rearrangement joins TRBV6-5 to TRBJ2-5; D is ambiguous. The V gene's germline CDR1 is MNHEY and CDR2 SVGAGI. Trimming cost V 8 bases and J 2 bases, with 9 bases left between them. The CDR3 extends over 12 amino acids.

This rearrangement joins TRBV7-9 to TRBJ1-3; D remains unclear. Germline assignment: CDR1 SEHNR and CDR2 FQNEAQ (reference sequence). This CDR3 spans 13 amino acids. V shed 6 bases and J shed 1 base, with 7 bases lying between them. CDR3 region: CASREGSGNTIYF. CDR3 DNA sequence: TGTGCCAGCAGAGAGGGTTCTGGAAACACCATATATTTT.

This sequence joins TRBV7-2 and TRBJ2-7, with 8 bases that match TRBD2. In germline, CDR1 is SGHTA, CDR2 FQGNSA. The CDR3 has 17 residues. Unmatched junction bases numbered 10, after V lost 3 bases and J lost 0 bases. CDR3: CASSFTIGGGLSYEQYF. The CDR3, as DNA: TGTGCCAGCAGCTTTACGATTGGCGGGGGGCTCTCCTACGAGCAGTACTTC.

The chain uses TRBV6-5 and TRBJ2-2; D may be TRBD1 (6 bases). This CDR3 spans 14 amino acids. Germline V gene sequence: CDR1 MNHEY, CDR2 SVGAGI. Trimming cost V 5 bases and J 8 bases, with 15 bases left between them. CDR3 sequence: CASSLRTVRGELFF. CDR3 coding DNA: TGTGCCAGCAGTCTCCGGACAGTACGAGGGGAGCTGTTTTTT.

The J gene is TRBJ2-1, the V gene TRBV19; 7 bases are shared with TRBD2. The CDR3 is 15 residues long. J gave up 2 bases and V 5 bases, and 6 bases lay outside the gene matches. Germline loops: CDR1 LNHDA, CDR2 SQIVND (reference sequence). The CDR3 nucleotides are TGTGCCAGTAGTCCCCTAGCGGCCACCTACAATGAGCAGTTCTTC. Protein sequence: CASSPLAATYNEQFF.

This rearrangement joins TRBV6-1 to TRBJ1-5; D not certain. The length of the CDR3 is 14 residues. Germline V gene sequence: CDR1 MNHNS, CDR2 SASEGT. Trimming took 3 bases from V and 0 from J, leaving 6 bases between them. The CDR3: CASSERYSNQPQHF. The CDR3 DNA sequence: TGTGCCAGCAGTGAGCGGTATAGCAATCAGCCCCAGCATTTT.

The rearrangement joins TRBV4-1 to TRBJ1-2, with D perhaps TRBD1 (6 bases). This CDR3 has 15 residues. Trimming removed 1 base from V and 4 bases from J, with 13 bases in between. Germline V gene data show CDR1 as MGHRA and CDR2 as YSYEKL. CDR3 amino acids: CASSQGQGRIYGYTF. The DNA of the CDR3 is TGCGCCAGCAGCCAAGGGCAGGGGCGGATCTATGGCTACACCTTC.

The chain links TRBV18 to TRBJ2-2, with D unresolved. CDR1 and CDR2 from the germline V gene are KGHSH and LQKENI. V was trimmed by 1 base and J by 0 bases, leaving 6 bases between them. This CDR3 contains 15 residues. This CDR3 is CASSPLAANTGELFF. The CDR3 nucleotides are TGTGCCAGCTCACCACTTGCGGCGAACACCGGGGAGCTGTTTTTT.

This chain connects TRBV6-5 to TRBJ2-7, with D maybe TRBD1 (6 bases). There are 13 residues in the CDR3. The germline gives CDR1 MNHEY, CDR2 SVGAGI. The V end lost 6 bases, the J end lost 5 bases, and 14 bases lay between the germline ends. The CDR3 DNA is TGTGCCAGCAGACCCAGGGGTAGGGACGAGCAGTACTTC. Translating gives CASRPRGRDEQYF.

J is TRBJ2-2 and V is TRBV21-1; TRBD2 is the table's D call, not checked against the DNA. TRBV21-1 is a listed pseudogene. The CDR3 runs 16 residues. CDR3 nucleotide sequence: TGTGCCAGCAGCCTCGGGACTAGCCTGGGCACCGGGGAGCTGTTTTTT. Its translation: CASSLGTSLGTGELFF.

In DNA form, the CDR3 reads TGTGCCAGCCGCCCAGGGGTTGGCACTGAAGCTTTCTTT. The encoded protein is CASRPGVGTEAFF. The chain joins TRBV19 to TRBJ1-1; D perhaps matches TRBD1 (6 bases). V was trimmed by 9 bases and J by 4 bases, leaving 15 bases between them. Germline CDR1 reads LNHDA; CDR2 reads SQIVND (reference sequence). The length of the CDR3 is 13 residues.

V gene TRBV2 combines with J gene TRBJ2-3; 7 bases are shared with TRBD1. Germline V lookup: CDR1 SNHLY, CDR2 FYNNEI. V dropped 6 bases and J dropped 2; count of bases not matched to a gene: 5. The CDR3 runs 14 residues. In nucleotides, the CDR3 is TGTGCCAGCAGGGATAGGGGGCCCACAGATACGCAGTATTTT. This translates into CASRDRGPTDTQYF.

The chain recombines TRBV5-4 with TRBJ2-3, with a possible D match to TRBD2 (6 bases). The V gene's germline CDR1 is SGHNT and CDR2 YYREEE (reference sequence). V was cut by 4 bases and J by 8 bases, with 23 bases left in between. The CDR3 length is 16 residues. The DNA for the CDR3 is TGTGCCAGCAGCAGGGACTTTTCCCTTAAGGGTGGTACGCAGTATTTT. This encodes CASSRDFSLKGGTQYF.

The V and J genes are TRBV11-3 and TRBJ2-5; no definite D call. Germline assignment: CDR1 SGHNT and CDR2 YENEEA. The CDR3 consists of 11 residues. V shed 5 bases and J shed 2 bases, with 3 bases lying between them. CDR3 coding DNA: TGTGCCAGCAGCACACAAGAGACCCAGTACTTC. It specifies CASSTQETQYF. Full variable domain (rest looked up from reference TRBV11-3 and TRBJ2-5): EAGVVQSPRYKIIEKKQPVAFWCNPISGHNTLYWYLQNLGQGPELLIRYENEEAVDDSQLPKDRFSAERLKGVDSTLKIQPAELGDSAVYLCASSTQETQYFGPGTRLLVL.

V gene TRBV2 combines with J gene TRBJ2-7; no definite D call. The CDR3 runs to 14 residues. Germline V gene data show CDR1 as SNHLY and CDR2 as FYNNEI. V lost 5 bases, J lost 0 bases, and 11 bases lay in between. CDR3 loop: CASSPPASSYEQYF. For the CDR3, the DNA is TGTGCCAGCAGTCCTCCCGCGAGCTCCTACGAGCAGTACTTC.

V gene TRBV3-1 (or the pseudogene TRBV3-2) combines with J gene TRBJ1-2; possible D gene TRBD1, 6 bases. Trimming stripped 0 bases from V and 6 bases from J, with 11 bases between. CDR3 size: 14 residues. CDR1 is LGHDT, CDR2 YNNKEL, per germline (reference sequence). The CDR3 DNA is TGTGCCAGCAGCCAAGATCTGACAGGAGATGGCTACACCTTC. The encoded protein is CASSQDLTGDGYTF.

The rearrangement links TRBV6-6 to TRBJ1-5, with D perhaps matching TRBD1 (6 bases). V was shortened by 5 bases and J by 2 bases, with 16 bases between the two germline ends. This CDR3 is 16 amino acids long. Germline loops: CDR1 MNHNY, CDR2 SVGAGI (reference sequence). CDR3 region: CASSLGAGAGNQPQHF. In DNA form, the CDR3 reads TGTGCCAGCAGTCTTGGAGCAGGGGCTGGCAATCAGCCCCAGCATTTT.

This sequence joins TRBV5-1 and TRBJ2-3; 10 bases agree with TRBD2. The germline gives CDR1 SGHRS, CDR2 YFSETQ. The junction had 7 bases not matched to a gene; V was cut back by 0 bases and J by 6 bases. This CDR3 comprises 16 residues. This chain's CDR3 is CASSLALAGVADTQYF. CDR3 coding DNA: TGCGCCAGCAGCTTGGCGCTAGCGGGAGTAGCGGATACGCAGTATTTT. Combining the CDR3 with reference TRBV5-1 and TRBJ2-3 gives the whole variable domain KAGVTQTPRYLIKTRGQQVTLSCSPISGHRSVSWYQQTPGQGLQFLFEYFSETQRNKGNFPGRFSGRQFSNSRSEMNVSTLELGDSALYLCASSLALAGVADTQYFGPGTRLTVL.

The chain uses TRBV9 and TRBJ1-3; D is ambiguous. Germline-derived CDR1 and CDR2 are SGDLS and YYNGEE. Trimming shortened V by 3 bases and J by 4 bases, and 8 bases separated the two germline ends. CDR3 length equals 13 residues. The CDR3 DNA reads as TGTGCCAGCAGCGGAACCCGGGGAAACACCATATATTTT. It is translated as CASSGTRGNTIYF.

This chain joins TRBV27 and TRBJ1-5; 9 positions match TRBD1. V lost 4 bases to trimming and J lost 14 bases; unmatched junction nucleotides: 6. Germline V gives CDR1 MNHEY, CDR2 SMNVEV (reference sequence). The CDR3 runs 12 residues. CDR3 coding DNA: TGTGCCAGCAGTTCCTTGACAGGGGGGGAGCATTTT. Amino acid sequence: CASSSLTGGEHF.

The sample holds a few counts of this clone. This chain uses TRBV19 with TRBJ1-1; 8 positions agree with TRBD1. This CDR3 is 15 amino acids long. The ends lost 10 bases at V and 4 bases at J; junction bases unmatched: 14. Germline V CDR1 and CDR2: LNHDA, SQIVND (reference sequence). In nucleotides, the CDR3 is TGTGCCACCTCGTTTCAGGGGGCGCGAAGCACTGAAGCTTTCTTT. Its translation: CATSFQGARSTEAFF. The entire variable domain, with the rest obtained from reference TRBV19 and TRBJ1-1, is as follows: DGGITQSPKYLFRKEGQNVTLSCEQNLNHDAMYWYRQDPGQGLRLIYYSQIVNDFQKGDIAEGYSVSREKKESFPLTVTSAQKNPTAFYLCATSFQGARSTEAFFGQGTRLTVV.

Comments on this clone: Sequence at one end of the junction differs from germline and may be a read error. The chain employs TRBV5-1 and TRBJ1-5, with 7 bases that match TRBD1. CDR1 is SGHRS and CDR2 is YFSETQ in the germline V gene. The CDR3 extends over 16 amino acids. The CDR3 here is CARRGGGGESNQPQHF. DNA for the CDR3: TGCGCCCGCAGGGGGGGCGGGGGCGAGAGCAATCAGCCCCAGCATTTT.

The chain recombines TRBV19 with TRBJ1-4; tentative D call: TRBD1 (6 bases). The CDR3 has 14 residues. CDR1 is LNHDA, CDR2 SQIVND, per germline (reference sequence). V dropped 5 bases and J dropped 6 bases, with 13 bases sitting between them. The CDR3 loop is CASSLGAADEKLFF. The CDR3, as DNA: TGTGCCAGTAGTTTGGGGGCAGCGGATGAAAAACTGTTTTTT.

This clone was seen only once. The rearrangement links TRBV5-1 to TRBJ1-4; no definite D call. The CDR3 runs 14 residues. The germline CDR1 and CDR2 sequences are SGHRS and YFSETQ. Trimming took 0 bases from V and 8 from J, leaving 11 bases between them. CDR3 region: CASSLDGLGEKLFF. Written as DNA, the CDR3 is TGCGCCAGCAGCTTGGATGGGCTTGGGGAAAAACTGTTTTTT.

This clone was counted a few times. The V call is TRBV27, the J call TRBJ1-1; D unresolved. Trimming removed 4 bases from V and 3 bases from J, with 12 bases in between. Germline values: CDR1 MNHEY, CDR2 SMNVEV (reference sequence). The CDR3 sequence is 14 residues long. Here the CDR3 reads CASSSYRGYTEAFF. DNA of the CDR3: TGTGCCAGCAGTTCGTATAGAGGATACACTGAAGCTTTCTTT.

This chain joins TRBV27 and TRBJ2-7; weak D call: TRBD2 (6 bases). Deletions cut 3 bases from V and 2 bases from J, with 14 bases between. Per the germline V gene, CDR1 is MNHEY and CDR2 is SMNVEV (reference sequence). This CDR3 is 15 amino acids long. The CDR3 spells CASSLRRGTTYEQYF. DNA of the CDR3: TGTGCCAGCAGTTTGAGGAGGGGAACTACCTACGAGCAGTACTTC.

The chain uses TRBV6-5 and TRBJ1-2; 7 bases map to TRBD1. Germline CDR1 and CDR2: MNHEY and SVGAGI. The V segment lost 6 bases and the J segment 2 bases; nucleotides outside the gene matches: 3. The length of the CDR3 is 13 residues. The CDR3 reads CASRRGQNYGYTF. The CDR3 DNA sequence: TGTGCCAGCAGACGGGGACAGAACTATGGCTACACCTTC.